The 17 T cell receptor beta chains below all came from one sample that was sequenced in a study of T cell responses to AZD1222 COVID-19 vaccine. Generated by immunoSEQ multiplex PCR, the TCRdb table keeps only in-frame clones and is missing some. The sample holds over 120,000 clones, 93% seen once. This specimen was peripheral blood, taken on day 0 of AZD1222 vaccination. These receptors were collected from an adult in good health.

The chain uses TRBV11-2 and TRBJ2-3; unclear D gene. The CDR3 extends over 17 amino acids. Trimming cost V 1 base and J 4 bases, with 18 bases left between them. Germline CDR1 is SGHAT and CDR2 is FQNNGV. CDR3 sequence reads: CASSLVSSRALADTQYF. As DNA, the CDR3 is TGTGCCAGCAGCTTAGTCTCCTCCCGAGCTCTTGCAGATACGCAGTATTTT.

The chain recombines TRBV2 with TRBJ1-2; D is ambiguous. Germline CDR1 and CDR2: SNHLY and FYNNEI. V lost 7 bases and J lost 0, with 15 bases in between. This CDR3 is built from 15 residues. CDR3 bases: TGTGCCAGCACTAGACTCCGGGGAGCTAACTATGGCTACACCTTC. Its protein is CASTRLRGANYGYTF.

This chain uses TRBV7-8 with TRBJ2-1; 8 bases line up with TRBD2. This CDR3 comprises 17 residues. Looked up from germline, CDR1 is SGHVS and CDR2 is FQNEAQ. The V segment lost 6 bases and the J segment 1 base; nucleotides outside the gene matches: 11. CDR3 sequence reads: CASSFIPAGDSYNEQFF. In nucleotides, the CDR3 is TGTGCCAGCAGTTTCATCCCAGCGGGAGATTCCTACAATGAGCAGTTCTTC.

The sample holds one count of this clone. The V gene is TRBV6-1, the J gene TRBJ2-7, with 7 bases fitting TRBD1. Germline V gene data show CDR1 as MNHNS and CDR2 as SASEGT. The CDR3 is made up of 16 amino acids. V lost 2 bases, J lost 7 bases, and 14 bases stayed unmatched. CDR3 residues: CASSEWKGAGPGEQYF. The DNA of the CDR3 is TGTGCCAGCAGTGAATGGAAGGGGGCGGGTCCTGGGGAGCAGTACTTC.

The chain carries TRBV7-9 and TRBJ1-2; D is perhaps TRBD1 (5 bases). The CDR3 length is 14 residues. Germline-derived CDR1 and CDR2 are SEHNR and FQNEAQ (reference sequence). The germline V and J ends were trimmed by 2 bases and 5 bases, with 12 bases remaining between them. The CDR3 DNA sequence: TGTGCCAGCAGCTTAATTGGCCAGGGTTATGGCTACACCTTC. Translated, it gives CASSLIGQGYGYTF. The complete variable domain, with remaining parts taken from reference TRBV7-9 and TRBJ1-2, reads DTGVSQNPRHKITKRGQNVTFRCDPISEHNRLYWYRQTLGQGPEFLTYFQNEAQLEKSRLLSDRFSAERPKGSFSTLEIQRTEQGDSAMYLCASSLIGQGYGYTFGSGTRLTVV.

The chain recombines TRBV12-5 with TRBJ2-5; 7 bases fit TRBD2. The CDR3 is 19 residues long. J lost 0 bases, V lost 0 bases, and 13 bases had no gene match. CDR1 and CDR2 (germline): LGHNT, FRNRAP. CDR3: CASGLVYQESGEYQETQYF. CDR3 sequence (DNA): TGTGCTAGTGGTTTGGTTTACCAGGAGAGCGGGGAGTACCAAGAGACCCAGTACTTC.

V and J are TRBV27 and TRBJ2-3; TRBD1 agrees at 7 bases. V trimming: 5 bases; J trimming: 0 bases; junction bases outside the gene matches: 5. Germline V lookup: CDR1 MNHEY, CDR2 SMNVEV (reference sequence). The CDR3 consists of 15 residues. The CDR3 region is CASSLQQGSTDTQYF. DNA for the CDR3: TGTGCCAGCAGTCTACAACAGGGGAGCACAGATACGCAGTATTTT.

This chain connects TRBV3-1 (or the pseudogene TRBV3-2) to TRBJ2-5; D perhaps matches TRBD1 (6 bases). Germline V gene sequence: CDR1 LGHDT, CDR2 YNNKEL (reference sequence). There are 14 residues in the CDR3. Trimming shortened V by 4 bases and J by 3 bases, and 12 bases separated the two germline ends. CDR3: CASSPGQTEETQYF. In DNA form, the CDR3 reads TGTGCCAGCAGCCCAGGACAGACCGAAGAGACCCAGTACTTC.

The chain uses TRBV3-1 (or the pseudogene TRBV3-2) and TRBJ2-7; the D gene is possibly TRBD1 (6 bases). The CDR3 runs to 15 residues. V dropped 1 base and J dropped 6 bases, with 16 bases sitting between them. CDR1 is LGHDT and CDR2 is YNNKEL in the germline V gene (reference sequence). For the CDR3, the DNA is TGTGCCAGCAGCCAAGGAGAGGTTGGGGGCGGCGAGCAGTACTTC. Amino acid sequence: CASSQGEVGGGEQYF.

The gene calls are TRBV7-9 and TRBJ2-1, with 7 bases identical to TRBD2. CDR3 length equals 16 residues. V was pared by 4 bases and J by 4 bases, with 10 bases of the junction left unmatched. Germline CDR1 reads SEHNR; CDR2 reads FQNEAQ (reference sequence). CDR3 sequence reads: CASSSTRDYQYNEQFF. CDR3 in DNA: TGTGCCAGCAGCTCCACCCGGGACTACCAATACAATGAGCAGTTCTTC. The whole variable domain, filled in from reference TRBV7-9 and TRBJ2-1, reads DTGVSQNPRHKITKRGQNVTFRCDPISEHNRLYWYRQTLGQGPEFLTYFQNEAQLEKSRLLSDRFSAERPKGSFSTLEIQRTEQGDSAMYLCASSSTRDYQYNEQFFGPGTRLTVL.

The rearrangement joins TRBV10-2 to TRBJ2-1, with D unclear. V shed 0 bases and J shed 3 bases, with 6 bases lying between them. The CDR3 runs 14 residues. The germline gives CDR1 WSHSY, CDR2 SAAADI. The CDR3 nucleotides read TGCGCCAGCAGTGAGTCGGGTGTCTACAATGAGCAGTTCTTC. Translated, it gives CASSESGVYNEQFF.

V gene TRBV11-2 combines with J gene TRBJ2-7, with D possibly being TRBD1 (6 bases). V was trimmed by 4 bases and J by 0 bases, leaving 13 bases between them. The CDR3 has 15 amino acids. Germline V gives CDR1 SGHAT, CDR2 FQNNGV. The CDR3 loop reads CASSSGIGGSYEQYF. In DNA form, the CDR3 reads TGTGCCAGCAGCTCCGGAATAGGGGGCTCCTACGAGCAGTACTTC. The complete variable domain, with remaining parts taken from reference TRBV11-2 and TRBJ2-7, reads EAGVAQSPRYKIIEKRQSVAFWCNPISGHATLYWYQQILGQGPKLLIQFQNNGVVDDSQLPKDRFSAERLKGVDSTLKIQPAKLEDSAVYLCASSSGIGGSYEQYFGPGTRLTVT.

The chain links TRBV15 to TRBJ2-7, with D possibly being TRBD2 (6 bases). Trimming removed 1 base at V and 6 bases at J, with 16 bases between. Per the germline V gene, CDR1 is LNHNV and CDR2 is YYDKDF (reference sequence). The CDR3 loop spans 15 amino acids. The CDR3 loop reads CATSRGRQGGIEQYF. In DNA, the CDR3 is TGTGCCACCAGCAGAGGAAGGCAGGGAGGCATCGAGCAGTACTTC.

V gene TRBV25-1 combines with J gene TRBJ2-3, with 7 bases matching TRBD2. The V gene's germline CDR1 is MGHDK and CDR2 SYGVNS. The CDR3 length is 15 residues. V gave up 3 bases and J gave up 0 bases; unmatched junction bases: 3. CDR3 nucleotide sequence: TGTGCCAGCAGTGACCGAGCGGGGAGCACAGATACGCAGTATTTT. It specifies CASSDRAGSTDTQYF.

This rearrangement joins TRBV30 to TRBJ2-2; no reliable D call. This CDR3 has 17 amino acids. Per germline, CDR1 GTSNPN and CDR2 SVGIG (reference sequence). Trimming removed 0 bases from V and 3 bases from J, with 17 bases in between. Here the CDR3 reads CAWSVKGSVLDTGELFF. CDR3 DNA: TGTGCCTGGAGTGTAAAAGGTTCTGTCCTCGACACCGGGGAGCTGTTTTTT.

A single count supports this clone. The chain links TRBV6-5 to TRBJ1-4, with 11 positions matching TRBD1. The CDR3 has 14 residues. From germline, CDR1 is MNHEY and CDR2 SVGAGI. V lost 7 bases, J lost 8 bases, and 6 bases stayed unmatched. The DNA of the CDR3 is TGTGCCAGCACCCGGACAGGGGGCGAGGAAAAACTGTTTTTT. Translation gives CASTRTGGEEKLFF.

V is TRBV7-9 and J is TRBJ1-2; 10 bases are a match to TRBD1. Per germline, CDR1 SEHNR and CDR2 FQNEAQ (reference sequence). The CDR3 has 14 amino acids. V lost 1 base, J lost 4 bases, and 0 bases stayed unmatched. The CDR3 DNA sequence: TGTGCCAGCAGCTTAGGACAGGGGGCCTATGGCTACACCTTC. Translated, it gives CASSLGQGAYGYTF.